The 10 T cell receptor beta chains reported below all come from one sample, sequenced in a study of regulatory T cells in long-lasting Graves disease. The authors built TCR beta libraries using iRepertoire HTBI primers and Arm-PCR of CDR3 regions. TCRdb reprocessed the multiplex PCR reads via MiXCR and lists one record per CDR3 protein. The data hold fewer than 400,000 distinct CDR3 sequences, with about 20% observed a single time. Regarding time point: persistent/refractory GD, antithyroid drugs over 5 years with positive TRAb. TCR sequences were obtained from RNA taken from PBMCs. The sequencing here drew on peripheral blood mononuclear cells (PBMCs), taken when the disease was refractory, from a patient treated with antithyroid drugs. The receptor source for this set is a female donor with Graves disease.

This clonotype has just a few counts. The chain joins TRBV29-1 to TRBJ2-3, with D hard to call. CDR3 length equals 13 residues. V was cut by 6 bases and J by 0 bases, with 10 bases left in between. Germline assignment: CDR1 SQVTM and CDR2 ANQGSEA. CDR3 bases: TGCAGCGTACGCGGACGGAGCACAGATACGCAGTATTTT. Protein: CSVRGRSTDTQYF.

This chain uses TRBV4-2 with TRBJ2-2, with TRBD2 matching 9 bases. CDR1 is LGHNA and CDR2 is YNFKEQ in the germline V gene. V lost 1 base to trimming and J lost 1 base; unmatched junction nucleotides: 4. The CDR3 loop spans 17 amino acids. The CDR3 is CASSQVLLAGNTGELFF. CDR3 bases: TGTGCCAGCAGCCAAGTTTTACTAGCGGGGAACACCGGGGAGCTGTTTTTT.

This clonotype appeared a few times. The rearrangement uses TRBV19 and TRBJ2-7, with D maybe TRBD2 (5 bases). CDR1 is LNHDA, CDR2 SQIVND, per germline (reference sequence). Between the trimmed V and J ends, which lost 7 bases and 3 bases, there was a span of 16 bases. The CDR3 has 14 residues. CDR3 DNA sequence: TGTGCCAGTACTCGCAGCGGCCTAGACTACGAGCAGTACTTC. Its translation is CASTRSGLDYEQYF. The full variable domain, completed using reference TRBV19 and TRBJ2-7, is DGGITQSPKYLFRKEGQNVTLSCEQNLNHDAMYWYRQDPGQGLRLIYYSQIVNDFQKGDIAEGYSVSREKKESFPLTVTSAQKNPTAFYLCASTRSGLDYEQYFGPGTRLTVT.

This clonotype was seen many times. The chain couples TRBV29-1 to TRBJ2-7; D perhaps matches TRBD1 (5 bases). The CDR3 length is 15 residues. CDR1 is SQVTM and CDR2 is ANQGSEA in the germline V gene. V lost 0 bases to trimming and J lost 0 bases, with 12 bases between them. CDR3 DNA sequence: TGCAGCGTTGAAGATCGTGTGGGGCACTCCTACGAGCAGTACTTC. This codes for CSVEDRVGHSYEQYF.

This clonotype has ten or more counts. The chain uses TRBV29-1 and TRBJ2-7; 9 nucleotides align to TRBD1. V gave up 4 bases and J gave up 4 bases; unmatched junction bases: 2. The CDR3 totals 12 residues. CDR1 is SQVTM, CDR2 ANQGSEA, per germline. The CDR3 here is CSVVGQGYEQYF. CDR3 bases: TGCAGCGTTGTCGGACAGGGGTACGAGCAGTACTTC.

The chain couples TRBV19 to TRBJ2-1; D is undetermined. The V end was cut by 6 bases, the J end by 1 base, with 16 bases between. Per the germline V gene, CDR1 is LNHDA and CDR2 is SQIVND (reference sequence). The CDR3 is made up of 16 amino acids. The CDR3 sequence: CASSPGRIGSYNEQFF. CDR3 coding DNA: TGTGCCAGTAGCCCCGGCAGAATCGGGTCCTACAATGAGCAGTTCTTC.

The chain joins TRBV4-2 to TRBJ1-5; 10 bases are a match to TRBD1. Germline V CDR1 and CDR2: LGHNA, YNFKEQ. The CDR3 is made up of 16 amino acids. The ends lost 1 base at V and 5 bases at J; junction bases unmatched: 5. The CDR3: CASSQGDRGYDQPQHF. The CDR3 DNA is TGTGCCAGCAGCCAAGGGGACAGGGGTTATGATCAGCCCCAGCATTTT.

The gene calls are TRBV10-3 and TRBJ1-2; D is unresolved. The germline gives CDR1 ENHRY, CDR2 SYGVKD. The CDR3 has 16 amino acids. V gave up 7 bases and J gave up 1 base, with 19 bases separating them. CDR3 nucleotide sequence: TGTGCCATCAAGGAAGAGGGCCTAAAGGGTAACTATGGCTACACCTTC. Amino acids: CAIKEEGLKGNYGYTF.

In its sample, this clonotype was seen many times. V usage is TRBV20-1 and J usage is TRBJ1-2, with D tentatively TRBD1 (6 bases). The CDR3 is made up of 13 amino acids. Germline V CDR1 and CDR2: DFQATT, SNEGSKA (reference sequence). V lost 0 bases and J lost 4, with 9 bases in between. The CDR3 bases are TGCAGTGCTAGAGATAGGGGGGGCTATGGCTACACCTTC. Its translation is CSARDRGGYGYTF.

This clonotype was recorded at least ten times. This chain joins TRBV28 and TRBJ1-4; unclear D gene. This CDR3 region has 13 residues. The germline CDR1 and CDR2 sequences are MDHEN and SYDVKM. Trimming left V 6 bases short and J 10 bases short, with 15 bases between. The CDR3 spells CASSPGLVGKLFF. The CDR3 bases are TGTGCCAGCAGCCCCGGGTTAGTCGGAAAACTGTTTTTT.